This T cell receptor (beta chain) was observed in a study of T cells in Graves' hyperthyroidism and ophthalmopathy. The CDR3 has 20 amino acids. Germline V CDR1 and CDR2: MNHNS, SASEGT. Trimming pared 5 bases from V and 5 bases from J, leaving 34 bases between. General study findings and limits: Most thyroid clonotypes that were expanded above 0.001 also turned up in blood.

This clonotype was recorded at least ten times. The target antigen is unknown. Researchers took RNA transcripts and amplified the TCR beta CDR3 regions from them. The HTBI primer set served for first-round RT-PCR of the TCR CDR3. A single record per CDR3 protein comes from TCRdb applying MiXCR to the multiplex PCR reads. Among around 180,000 distinct CDR3 sequences listed, over 15% were seen once. These patients, aged 18 to 65, had recently diagnosed hyperthyroidism lasting under 2 months. Patients showing uncontrolled infection, other autoimmune disease, pregnancy or lactation were ineligible. The rearrangement links TRBV6-1 to TRBJ2-7; tentatively, D is TRBD2 (6 bases). The sample taken for sequencing was blood. The sequence came from a woman aged 45-59 years with Graves' hyperthyroidism. In DNA form, the CDR3 reads TGTGCCAGCAGTTATATCTCTTCGGGGCGGGGAATTGGGCTACTCAACGAGCAGTACTTC. This gives the protein CASSYISSGRGIGLLNEQYF.